What follows are 19 T cell receptor beta chains derived from one specimen sequenced in a study of T cell repertoires in cytomegalovirus infection. From the reads, TCRdb called clonotypes with MiXCR, one entry per CDR3 protein. The sample lists roughly 640,000 distinct CDR3 sequences, approximately 24% occurring once. Sequenced material: CD8+ T cells from PBMCs. Receptors originate from a human donor in good health (CMV status not recorded). Some clones in this sample may be carry-over from other donors' samples.

The V and J genes are TRBV7-9 and TRBJ1-1; 7 positions agree with TRBD1. The CDR3 runs 17 residues. The J segment lost 0 bases and the V segment lost 3 bases, leaving 10 bases of the junction unmatched. CDR1 is SEHNR and CDR2 is FQNEAQ in the germline V gene (reference sequence). CDR3 sequence (DNA): TGTGCCAGCAGCTTTGGGCAGGGGGTGCACATGAACACTGAAGCTTTCTTT. Encoded protein: CASSFGQGVHMNTEAFF.

This chain uses TRBV27 with TRBJ2-1, with D tentatively TRBD1 (6 bases). Germline V CDR1 and CDR2: MNHEY, SMNVEV (reference sequence). Trimming cost V 2 bases and J 10 bases, with 9 bases left between them. The CDR3 runs 12 residues. CDR3 sequence: CASSLDRKEQFF. In DNA form, the CDR3 reads TGTGCCAGCAGTTTAGACAGGAAAGAGCAGTTCTTC.

This clonotype was seen ten or more times. The chain joins TRBV7-8 to TRBJ1-2, with no clear D. Trimming stripped 10 bases from V and 1 base from J, with 19 bases between. CDR3 size: 15 residues. Germline CDR1 reads SGHVS; CDR2 reads FQNEAQ. This chain's CDR3 is CATSAGSSYNYGYTF. For the CDR3, the DNA is TGTGCCACCTCGGCCGGTTCATCATATAACTATGGCTACACCTTC.

Only a few counts were recorded for this clonotype. For the CDR3, the DNA is TGTGCCAGCAGCTTCGGACTTAAGGAGACCCAGTACTTC. This sequence encodes CASSFGLKETQYF. V usage is TRBV13 and J usage is TRBJ2-5; TRBD2 is a possible D gene (5 bases). With 3 bases removed from V and 5 bases from J, the gap between germline ends came to 10 bases. The germline CDR1 and CDR2 sequences are PRHDT and FYEKMQ (reference sequence). This CDR3 has 13 residues.

The chain is built from TRBV25-1 and TRBJ1-6; 8 nucleotides align to TRBD1. CDR3 length: 14 residues. Germline-derived CDR1 and CDR2 are MGHDK and SYGVNS. V was pared by 8 bases and J by 10 bases, with 10 bases of the junction left unmatched. CDR3 bases: TGTGCCAGCTGGATTGACAGGGGCGGCTCACCCCTCCACTTT. Its protein is CASWIDRGGSPLHF.

This clonotype was observed a handful of times. This rearrangement joins TRBV28 to TRBJ1-2; D uncertain. Germline lookup yields CDR1 MDHEN and CDR2 SYDVKM. V was trimmed by 3 bases and J by 4 bases, leaving 6 bases between them. The CDR3 runs to 12 residues. This CDR3 is CASSLSSYGYTF. DNA for the CDR3: TGTGCCAGCAGTTTGTCCAGCTATGGCTACACCTTC.

The genes are TRBV14 and TRBJ2-1; a possible D gene is TRBD1 (6 bases). CDR1 is SGHDN and CDR2 is FVKESK in the germline V gene. This CDR3 contains 14 residues. Trimming removed 5 bases from V and 4 bases from J, with 12 bases in between. The CDR3 reads CASSSGHRYNEQFF. The CDR3 bases are TGTGCCAGCAGCTCGGGACACCGATACAATGAGCAGTTCTTC.

This clonotype was picked up many times. The chain couples TRBV7-8 to TRBJ2-2, with D unclear. With 5 bases removed from V and 4 bases from J, the gap between germline ends came to 8 bases. The CDR3 loop spans 13 amino acids. CDR1 SGHVS and CDR2 FQNEAQ come from the germline V gene. The CDR3 coding sequence is TGTGCCAGCAGCGCCAAAACCACCGGGGAGCTGTTTTTT. This codes for CASSAKTTGELFF.

V is TRBV7-9 and J is TRBJ1-1; D call uncertain. CDR3 length: 13 amino acids. Trimming cost V 1 base and J 8 bases, with 11 bases left between them. Per germline, CDR1 SEHNR and CDR2 FQNEAQ (reference sequence). CDR3 protein: CASSLVGKIEAFF. The CDR3 bases are TGTGCCAGCAGCTTAGTCGGGAAAATCGAAGCTTTCTTT. Full variable domain (outside the CDR3, taken from reference TRBV7-9 and TRBJ1-1): DTGVSQNPRHKITKRGQNVTFRCDPISEHNRLYWYRQTLGQGPEFLTYFQNEAQLEKSRLLSDRFSAERPKGSFSTLEIQRTEQGDSAMYLCASSLVGKIEAFFGQGTRLTVV.

The sample holds a few counts of this clonotype. The junction differs from germline at one of its ends, possibly a read error. The chain links TRBV5-1 to TRBJ2-1, with 15 nucleotides matching TRBD2. The CDR3 contains 15 residues. CDR1 SGHRS and CDR2 YFSETQ come from the germline V gene. The CDR3 region is CASRPGLAGGYEQFF. The DNA for the CDR3 is TGCGCTAGCAGGCCCGGACTAGCGGGGGGGTATGAGCAGTTCTTC.

This clonotype was observed a handful of times. V and J are TRBV28 and TRBJ1-1; a weak D match, TRBD1 (5 bases). V dropped 8 bases and J dropped 5 bases, with 21 bases sitting between them. Germline V CDR1 and CDR2: MDHEN, SYDVKM. The CDR3 sequence is 15 residues long. CDR3 sequence (DNA): TGTGCCAGCCAACGGCGGGGGGGGGTTGAAACTGAAGCTTTCTTT. Protein: CASQRRGGVETEAFF. The full variable domain, rest sourced from reference TRBV28 and TRBJ1-1, is DVKVTQSSRYLVKRTGEKVFLECVQDMDHENMFWYRQDPGLGLRLIYFSYDVKMKEKGDIPEGYSVSREKKERFSLILESASTNQTSMYLCASQRRGGVETEAFFGQGTRLTVV.

This clonotype was picked up many times. The genes are TRBV10-3 and TRBJ2-3; no clear D. The germline V gene has CDR1 ENHRY and CDR2 SYGVKD. Trimming pared 0 bases from V and 2 bases from J, leaving 12 bases between. The CDR3 is made up of 16 amino acids. The CDR3: CAISESGPENTDTQYF. The CDR3 coding sequence is TGTGCCATCAGTGAGTCTGGACCGGAAAACACAGATACGCAGTATTTT.

Ten or more counts support this clonotype. This sequence joins TRBV7-8 and TRBJ1-5, with 10 bases identical to TRBD1. With V trimmed by 5 bases and J by 2 bases, 3 bases remained unmatched. CDR1 is SGHVS, CDR2 FQNEAQ, per germline. The CDR3 is 15 amino acids. The CDR3 sequence is CASSIGTGGNQPQHF. The CDR3 DNA is TGTGCCAGCAGCATTGGGACAGGGGGCAATCAGCCCCAGCATTTT. Based on the CDR3 plus reference TRBV7-8 and TRBJ1-5, the full variable domain is GAGVSQSPRYKVAKRGQDVALRCDPISGHVSLFWYQQALGQGPEFLTYFQNEAQLDKSGLPSDRFFAERPEGSVSTLKIQRTQQEDSAVYLCASSIGTGGNQPQHFGDGTRLSIL.

This clonotype was picked up many times. The V and J genes are TRBV7-8 and TRBJ2-1; TRBD2 might be the D (6 bases). Germline V gene sequence: CDR1 SGHVS, CDR2 FQNEAQ. Trimming pared 5 bases from V and 7 bases from J, leaving 15 bases between. There are 14 residues in the CDR3. CDR3 sequence reads: CASSAGPAGNEQFF. CDR3 nucleotide sequence: TGTGCCAGCAGCGCCGGCCCGGCGGGGAATGAGCAGTTCTTC.

This clonotype came up a few times. The chain combines TRBV6-5 with TRBJ1-1; 7 bases are a match to TRBD1. With V trimmed by 2 bases and J by 11 bases, 5 bases remained unmatched. CDR3 size: 12 residues. Germline CDR1 MNHEY, CDR2 SVGAGI. The chain's CDR3 is CASSYATGEAFF. The CDR3, as DNA: TGTGCCAGCAGTTACGCAACAGGGGAGGCTTTCTTT.

This clonotype is a singleton in its sample. The CDR3 coding sequence is TGTGCCACCAGTGCCGATAAGGGCCAGGGCGGGACCGGGGAGCTGTTTTTT. Its protein is CATSADKGQGGTGELFF. This chain uses TRBV24-1 with TRBJ2-2; either TRBD1 or TRBD2 may fit D (5 bases each). This CDR3 contains 17 residues. The V end lost 5 bases, the J end lost 5 bases, and 20 bases lay between the germline ends. Germline CDR1 reads KGHDR; CDR2 reads SFDVKD.

This clonotype showed up just a few times. This chain uses TRBV2 with TRBJ2-3; 11 bases are a match to TRBD2. This CDR3 spans 15 amino acids. Germline V gene sequence: CDR1 SNHLY, CDR2 FYNNEI. The J segment lost 5 bases and the V segment lost 6 bases, leaving 7 bases of the junction unmatched. The CDR3 sequence: CASSATGTSGDTQYF. The CDR3 DNA follows: TGTGCCAGCAGCGCAACCGGGACTAGCGGAGATACGCAGTATTTT.

This clonotype came up many times. The CDR3 coding sequence is TGTGCCAGCAGTTACGGGGACAGCTATGGCTACACCTTC. As protein: CASSYGDSYGYTF. The chain is built from TRBV6-6 and TRBJ1-2; 7 positions agree with TRBD1. Per germline, CDR1 MNHNY and CDR2 SVGAGI (reference sequence). J gave up 4 bases and V 2 bases, and 1 base lay outside the gene matches. There are 13 residues in the CDR3.

Turning to this clonotype: A junction end diverges from the germline sequence, so it may reflect a read error. V and J are TRBV6-2 or TRBV6-3 and TRBJ2-5; TRBD1 agrees at 7 bases. Per the germline V gene, CDR1 is MNHEY and CDR2 is SVGEGT. The CDR3 runs to 15 residues. CDR3 DNA sequence: TGTGCCAACAGTCCCTTCGACAGGGCCGGCGAGACCCAGTACTTC. Its protein is CANSPFDRAGETQYF.